This TCR beta chain was sequenced during a study of graft-versus-host responses after intestinal transplantation. Measured with immunoSEQ multiplex PCR; TCRdb has only the in-frame clones, and not every one. The sample has 62,000 or so clones, 85% to 95% seen once; the top ten hold about 1.5%. Broader study findings: GvH clones were identified in recipient marrow, with some first appearing in ileum or blood.

In the case of this clone: The antigen is undetermined.

The source was unstimulated CD8+ T cells sorted from spleen or lymph node cells, collected before transplant. The clonotype was recovered from a human donor who was the organ donor for an intestinal transplant.

This chain's CDR3 is CASTLTGGRADEQYF. Here the CDR3 DNA reads TGTGCCAGTACCCTGACGGGCGGGAGGGCCGACGAGCAGTACTTC. The chain links TRBV19 to TRBJ2-7; 9 bases agree with TRBD2. The CDR3 totals 15 residues. From germline, CDR1 is LNHDA and CDR2 SQIVND (reference sequence). V dropped 7 bases and J dropped 5; count of bases not matched to a gene: 12.